The 25 T cell receptor beta chains listed next were all sequenced from one sample in a study of shared T cell receptors in the human thymus. TCRdb's copy holds only in-frame clones and misses some; the assay was immunoSEQ multiplex PCR. Of more than 550,000 clones listed, around 87% are singletons. These data are also associated with another study on human thymus T cells.

Sequenced input: thymocytes. These receptor sequences come from a boy in the first two years of life with a congenital heart defect.

The rearrangement joins TRBV19 to TRBJ1-4; 10 nucleotides match TRBD1. The V gene's germline CDR1 is LNHDA and CDR2 SQIVND (reference sequence). The CDR3 has 17 residues. Germline trimming cut 7 bases from V and 6 bases from J; bases unmatched to any gene: 14. The CDR3 loop is CASTHRGDRGDDEKLFF. The CDR3 region has the DNA TGTGCCAGTACCCACCGGGGGGACAGGGGAGACGATGAAAAACTGTTTTTT. The whole variable domain, filled in from reference TRBV19 and TRBJ1-4, reads DGGITQSPKYLFRKEGQNVTLSCEQNLNHDAMYWYRQDPGQGLRLIYYSQIVNDFQKGDIAEGYSVSREKKESFPLTVTSAQKNPTAFYLCASTHRGDRGDDEKLFFGSGTQLSVL.

The CDR3 sequence is CATSRIHVGGKGQPQHF. The DNA of the CDR3 is TGTGCCACCAGCCGGATCCATGTGGGGGGGAAGGGTCAGCCCCAGCATTTT. The V call is TRBV15, the J call TRBJ1-5, with D perhaps matching TRBD1 (5 bases). V was pared by 5 bases and J by 6 bases, with 23 bases between. The CDR3 consists of 17 residues. Germline V lookup: CDR1 LNHNV, CDR2 YYDKDF (reference sequence).

The genes are TRBV27 and TRBJ2-1; TRBD2 matches at 9 bases. This CDR3 has 15 amino acids. V lost 2 bases, J lost 9 bases, and 8 bases stayed unmatched. CDR1 MNHEY and CDR2 SMNVEV come from the germline V gene (reference sequence). DNA of the CDR3: TGTGCCAGCAGTTTAACCGCGGGGGGGGTGGGTGAGCAGTTCTTC. It translates to CASSLTAGGVGEQFF.

CDR3 amino acids: CASSPPGLIYEQYF. The CDR3 region has the DNA TGTGCCAGCTCACCTCCCGGACTGATCTACGAGCAGTACTTC. The chain carries TRBV18 and TRBJ2-7; tentatively, D is TRBD2 (5 bases). Germline CDR1 and CDR2: KGHSH and LQKENI. The V end lost 3 bases, the J end lost 3 bases, and 12 bases lay between the germline ends. This CDR3 is built from 14 residues.

The gene calls are TRBV2 and TRBJ1-1; D is possibly TRBD1 (5 bases). The CDR3 consists of 15 residues. Germline values: CDR1 SNHLY, CDR2 FYNNEI. The V end was cut by 7 bases, the J end by 4 bases, with 19 bases between. The CDR3 is CASIQGRGWSTEAFF. The CDR3 DNA reads TGTGCCAGCATTCAAGGGCGGGGGTGGAGCACTGAAGCTTTCTTT.

V is TRBV13 and J is TRBJ2-7; TRBD1 might be the D (5 bases). Trimming took 8 bases from V and 2 from J, leaving 22 bases between them. CDR1 and CDR2 (germline): PRHDT, FYEKMQ (reference sequence). This CDR3 spans 16 amino acids. CDR3 in amino acids: CASVLTKQTETYEQYF. The CDR3 DNA reads as TGTGCCAGCGTTCTCACCAAACAGACAGAGACCTACGAGCAGTACTTC.

The V call is TRBV7-9, the J call TRBJ2-7; D possibly corresponds to TRBD2 (5 bases). The CDR3 is 16 residues long. Trimming took 4 bases from V and 4 from J, leaving 20 bases between them. Germline loops: CDR1 SEHNR, CDR2 FQNEAQ (reference sequence). The CDR3 nucleotides read TGTGCCAGCAGCTATATCCGGGGTCTACCATCGTACGAGCAGTACTTC. Protein sequence: CASSYIRGLPSYEQYF.

This clone was seen more than once but under ten times. This chain connects TRBV14 to TRBJ1-3; 9 nucleotides line up with TRBD1. The V gene end was trimmed by 8 bases and the J gene end by 0 bases; junction bases not matched to a gene: 14. Germline V CDR1 and CDR2: SGHDN, FVKESK. The CDR3 loop spans 18 amino acids. The CDR3 loop reads CASRPVGTGTNSGNTIYF. The CDR3 DNA reads TGTGCCAGCCGCCCGGTTGGGACAGGGACCAACTCTGGAAACACCATATATTTT.

V and J are TRBV4-3 and TRBJ1-1, with a possible D match to TRBD1 (5 bases). V was cut by 1 base and J by 2 bases, with 14 bases left in between. The CDR3 extends over 16 amino acids. Per the germline V gene, CDR1 is LGHNA and CDR2 is YSLEER. The CDR3 region has the DNA TGCGCCAGCAGCCAAGGGGTGACAGCCCTTAACACTGAAGCTTTCTTT. Translation: CASSQGVTALNTEAFF.

The V call is TRBV28, the J call TRBJ2-4; D may be TRBD2 (5 bases). The CDR3 has 14 residues. Germline assignment: CDR1 MDHEN and CDR2 SYDVKM. Trimming cost V 7 bases and J 3 bases, with 13 bases left between them. The CDR3 region is CASTPDLGKNIQYF. The CDR3 DNA is TGTGCCAGCACCCCGGACTTGGGCAAAAACATTCAGTACTTC.

This clone was detected once. The CDR3: CASSLRDRDHYEQYF. DNA for the CDR3: TGTGCCAGCAGCTTAAGGGACAGGGATCACTACGAGCAGTACTTC. The V gene is TRBV11-2, the J gene TRBJ2-7, with TRBD1 matching over 9 bases. The CDR3 loop spans 15 amino acids. Germline-derived CDR1 and CDR2 are SGHAT and FQNNGV. With 2 bases clipped from V and 3 bases from J, the junction kept 5 bases outside the gene matches.

Here the CDR3 reads CASSPRGEPGAYNSPLHF. The CDR3 region has the DNA TGTGCCAGCAGCCCCCGGGGGGAACCGGGGGCCTATAATTCACCCCTCCACTTT. J is TRBJ1-6 and V is TRBV5-6; D may be TRBD1 (5 bases). Trimming shortened V by 4 bases and J by 2 bases, and 19 bases separated the two germline ends. The CDR3 extends over 18 amino acids. Germline V gene data show CDR1 as SGHDT and CDR2 as YYEEEE.

The V call is TRBV7-2, the J call TRBJ2-7, with 10 bases that match TRBD2. The length of the CDR3 is 16 residues. Unmatched junction bases numbered 13, after V lost 5 bases and J lost 6 bases. From germline, CDR1 is SGHTA and CDR2 FQGNSA. The CDR3 region has the DNA TGTGCCAGCAGCCCCCTTACTAGCGGGATCCCCTGCGAGCAGTACTTC. It specifies CASSPLTSGIPCEQYF. Using reference TRBV7-2 and TRBJ2-7 for the parts outside the CDR3, the full variable domain is GAGVSQSPSNKVTEKGKDVELRCDPISGHTALYWYRQSLGQGLEFLIYFQGNSAPDKSGLPSDRFSAERTGGSVSTLTIQRTQQEDSAVYLCASSPLTSGIPCEQYFGPGTRLTVT.

The chain combines TRBV6-4 with TRBJ1-1; 9 positions agree with TRBD1. Unmatched junction bases numbered 8, after V lost 2 bases and J lost 4 bases. The CDR3 contains 16 residues. Looked up from germline, CDR1 is MRHNA and CDR2 is SNTAGT. Written as DNA, the CDR3 is TGTGCCAGCAGTGACGGTGGGGACAGGGCACCCACTGAAGCTTTCTTT. As protein: CASSDGGDRAPTEAFF.

The V gene is TRBV28, the J gene TRBJ2-2, with D possibly being TRBD2 (6 bases). Germline lookup yields CDR1 MDHEN and CDR2 SYDVKM. The CDR3 spans 16 residues. With 3 bases removed from V and 2 bases from J, the gap between germline ends came to 13 bases. DNA of the CDR3: TGTGCCAGCAGTTTTATCGGCGGGAAAAACACCGGGGAGCTGTTTTTT. Protein: CASSFIGGKNTGELFF.

This chain connects TRBV27 to TRBJ2-7; 9 bases are shared with TRBD1. The CDR3 loop spans 14 amino acids. V shed 6 bases and J 2 bases; nucleotides not matched to a gene: 5. Per the germline V gene, CDR1 is MNHEY and CDR2 is SMNVEV (reference sequence). The CDR3 is CASSLQGAAYEQYF. CDR3 coding DNA: TGTGCCAGCAGCCTACAGGGGGCTGCCTACGAGCAGTACTTC.

The rearrangement links TRBV28 to TRBJ2-5; TRBD1 matches 9 bases. V lost 5 bases to trimming and J lost 3 bases; unmatched junction nucleotides: 7. Germline CDR1 is MDHEN and CDR2 is SYDVKM. CDR3 length: 15 amino acids. The CDR3 sequence: CASSQLRTGEETQYF. CDR3 nucleotide sequence: TGTGCCAGCAGTCAACTAAGGACAGGGGAAGAGACCCAGTACTTC. Drawing the rest from reference TRBV28 and TRBJ2-5, the complete variable domain is DVKVTQSSRYLVKRTGEKVFLECVQDMDHENMFWYRQDPGLGLRLIYFSYDVKMKEKGDIPEGYSVSREKKERFSLILESASTNQTSMYLCASSQLRTGEETQYFGPGTRLLVL.

The rearrangement links TRBV29-1 to TRBJ2-3, with TRBD2 identical over 9 bases. The junction had 8 bases not matched to a gene; V was cut back by 3 bases and J by 7 bases. Per the germline V gene, CDR1 is SQVTM and CDR2 is ANQGSEA. CDR3 length: 14 amino acids. In DNA, the CDR3 is TGCAGCGTTGAGATAGCGGGGGACGACTATACGCAGTATTTT. Translation gives CSVEIAGDDYTQYF.

This clone was seen more than once but under ten times. The chain recombines TRBV6-5 with TRBJ1-2; 7 bases agree with TRBD1. The V and J ends lost 6 bases and 3 bases, in that order; junction bases with no gene match: 10. The CDR3 is 15 amino acids. The germline CDR1 and CDR2 sequences are MNHEY and SVGAGI. The CDR3 spells CASSRGEGGDYGYTF. The CDR3 DNA is TGTGCCAGCAGCCGAGGGGAAGGGGGCGACTATGGCTACACCTTC.

The sample holds one count of this clone. The genes are TRBV5-1 and TRBJ2-4; 7 bases are shared with TRBD1. CDR3 length equals 18 residues. Looked up from germline, CDR1 is SGHRS and CDR2 is YFSETQ. V lost 0 bases, J lost 1 base, and 10 bases stayed unmatched. The CDR3: CASSLVGTDLKAKNIQYF. The CDR3 nucleotides read TGCGCCAGCAGCTTGGTCGGGACAGACCTAAAGGCCAAAAACATTCAGTACTTC.

This clone turned up a few times. This chain links TRBV4-1 with TRBJ2-1; 9 bases are shared with TRBD2. CDR3 size: 18 residues. CDR1 and CDR2 (germline): MGHRA, YSYEKL. V shed 0 bases, J shed 8 bases, and the junction held 14 bases outside the gene matches. CDR3 bases: TGCGCCAGCAGCCAAGATCTCCTCGCGGGGGGGCCGAGATATGAGCAGTTCTTC. Residues: CASSQDLLAGGPRYEQFF.

The chain couples TRBV27 to TRBJ2-3, with 7 bases that match TRBD1. Germline trimming cut 7 bases from V and 3 bases from J; bases unmatched to any gene: 7. The germline gives CDR1 MNHEY, CDR2 SMNVEV (reference sequence). CDR3 length: 14 residues. The chain's CDR3 is CASTISGGTDTQYF. The CDR3 DNA reads as TGTGCCAGCACCATATCAGGGGGTACAGATACGCAGTATTTT.

This clone was counted between two and nine times. This chain joins TRBV21-1 and TRBJ2-7; no check of the table's D call, TRBD1, against the DNA was made. TRBV21-1 is given as a pseudogene. The CDR3 sequence is 16 residues long. CDR3 residues: CASSKALWTGCHEQYF. The CDR3 bases are TGTGCCAGCAGCAAAGCGCTTTGGACAGGGTGCCACGAGCAGTACTTC.

The chain has TRBV6-6 and TRBJ2-7, with D possibly matching TRBD1 (6 bases). Per germline, CDR1 MNHNY and CDR2 SVGAGI (reference sequence). The CDR3 has 14 amino acids. V was pared by 3 bases and J by 4 bases, with 13 bases between. The CDR3 DNA is TGTGCCAGCAGTTATTCTGGGGGCTATTACGAGCAGTACTTC. Encoded protein: CASSYSGGYYEQYF.

The rearrangement uses TRBV7-2 and TRBJ1-2; D is unclear. CDR1 and CDR2 from the germline V gene are SGHTA and FQGNSA. V dropped 5 bases and J dropped 4 bases, with 14 bases sitting between them. The CDR3 sequence is 14 residues long. As DNA, the CDR3 is TGTGCCAGCAGCCGCAACGGGAGGTTCTATGGCTACACCTTC. Translating it yields CASSRNGRFYGYTF.